A single sample is the source of the 24 T cell receptor beta chains below, sequenced in a study of T cell responses to AZD1222 COVID-19 vaccine. Profiling relied on immunoSEQ multiplex PCR, and the TCRdb table lists in-frame clones only, not all of them. Here the sample spans about 110,000 clones, approximately 92% being singletons. The input for sequencing was peripheral blood, taken 28 days after the second AZD1222 dose. The origin of the receptors is an adult who received the AZD1222 COVID-19 vaccine.

This chain links TRBV25-1 with TRBJ1-4; no clear D. The CDR3 is made up of 14 amino acids. The ends were cut back, 5 bases at V and 7 bases at J, with 14 bases in the middle. The germline V gene has CDR1 MGHDK and CDR2 SYGVNS. CDR3 DNA sequence: TGTGCCAGCAGTTTGGCAGGAGGAATTGAAAAACTGTTTTTT. It yields the protein CASSLAGGIEKLFF.

The chain uses TRBV6-5 and TRBJ2-7; unclear D gene. The CDR3 loop spans 12 amino acids. Trimming shortened V by 6 bases and J by 4 bases, and 10 bases separated the two germline ends. Germline assignment: CDR1 MNHEY and CDR2 SVGAGI. The CDR3 here is CASRDDRYEQYF. DNA for the CDR3: TGTGCCAGCAGGGACGACCGGTACGAGCAGTACTTC.

The chain employs TRBV7-2 and TRBJ2-1; D unclear. V was pared by 2 bases and J by 10 bases, with 18 bases between. Germline V gene sequence: CDR1 SGHTA, CDR2 FQGNSA. CDR3 length: 15 residues. The CDR3 loop is CASSLTGKIRGEQFF. Written as DNA, the CDR3 is TGTGCCAGCAGCTTAACGGGCAAGATTCGCGGAGAGCAGTTCTTC.

The rearrangement uses TRBV28 and TRBJ1-5; tentatively, D is TRBD1 (6 bases). This CDR3 contains 16 residues. Germline-derived CDR1 and CDR2 are MDHEN and SYDVKM. V was clipped by 3 bases and J by 3 bases, with 15 bases between them. CDR3 nucleotides: TGTGCCAGCAGTTTGCCCGGGGGCGGTAACAATCAGCCCCAGCATTTT. Its protein is CASSLPGGGNNQPQHF.

The chain combines TRBV10-2 with TRBJ1-5; D is uncertain. The V end was cut by 3 bases, the J end by 5 bases, with 11 bases between. This CDR3 has 14 residues. In germline, CDR1 is WSHSY, CDR2 SAAADI. The CDR3 nucleotides read TGCGCCAGCAGTGAACATGAAAAAGATCAGCCCCAGCATTTT. This codes for CASSEHEKDQPQHF.

This clone was observed a few times. V usage is TRBV7-9 and J usage is TRBJ2-2; 13 bases fit TRBD2. The V segment lost 5 bases and the J segment 3 bases; nucleotides outside the gene matches: 3. The CDR3 totals 16 residues. From germline, CDR1 is SEHNR and CDR2 FQNEAQ (reference sequence). This CDR3 is CASSRTSGGDTGELFF. The CDR3 nucleotides are TGTGCCAGCAGCCGGACTAGCGGGGGAGACACCGGGGAGCTGTTTTTT.

This chain connects TRBV6-5 to TRBJ2-1, with 12 nucleotides matching TRBD2. V was pared by 10 bases and J by 8 bases, with 6 bases of the junction left unmatched. The germline gives CDR1 MNHEY, CDR2 SVGAGI. CDR3 length: 13 amino acids. In DNA, the CDR3 is TGTGCCACTCTAGCGGGGGGGCGTTATGAGCAGTTCTTC. Its translation: CATLAGGRYEQFF.

This clone was detected only once. The rearrangement uses TRBV7-9 and TRBJ1-6; 7 bases map to TRBD1. The CDR3 covers 14 residues. The V and J ends lost 11 bases and 7 bases, in that order; junction bases with no gene match: 11. Germline V lookup: CDR1 SEHNR, CDR2 FQNEAQ (reference sequence). The CDR3 reads CAAAETGNNSPLHF. The CDR3 bases are TGTGCCGCCGCGGAGACAGGGAACAATTCACCCCTCCACTTT.

This chain links TRBV30 with TRBJ2-6; D gene uncertain. The germline CDR1 and CDR2 sequences are GTSNPN and SVGIG (reference sequence). The CDR3 is 13 amino acids. Trimming cost V 3 bases and J 2 bases, with 5 bases left between them. The CDR3 reads CAWSATGANVLTF. DNA for the CDR3: TGTGCCTGGAGCGCCACTGGGGCCAACGTCCTGACTTTC.

This clone was seen a single time. V gene TRBV27 combines with J gene TRBJ1-2, with 7 bases identical to TRBD1. The V and J ends lost 5 bases and 5 bases, in that order; junction bases with no gene match: 8. Germline V gives CDR1 MNHEY, CDR2 SMNVEV (reference sequence). The CDR3 contains 14 residues. The CDR3 nucleotides read TGTGCCAGCAGTGCCTGGGACAGCTTATATGGCTACACCTTC. Residues: CASSAWDSLYGYTF.

The chain joins TRBV6-2 or TRBV6-3 to TRBJ2-1, with D perhaps TRBD1 (6 bases). Germline V lookup: CDR1 MNHEY, CDR2 SVGEGT. The CDR3 has 17 amino acids. Trimming left V 6 bases short and J 4 bases short, with 22 bases between. The chain's CDR3 is CASSQSMLDSPYNEQFF. CDR3 DNA sequence: TGTGCCAGCAGCCAATCAATGTTGGACAGCCCGTACAATGAGCAGTTCTTC.

CDR3 nucleotides: TGTGCCAGCTCACCACCGTCTCAGGGGAGGACTGAAGCTTTCTTT. This codes for CASSPPSQGRTEAFF. This chain uses TRBV18 with TRBJ1-1, with a possible D match to TRBD1 (6 bases). The germline V and J ends were trimmed by 0 bases and 5 bases, with 13 bases remaining between them. Germline-derived CDR1 and CDR2 are KGHSH and LQKENI. The CDR3 has 15 amino acids.

The chain is built from TRBV2 and TRBJ2-3; TRBD1 agrees at 9 bases. The V segment lost 6 bases and the J segment 1 base; nucleotides outside the gene matches: 2. Germline lookup yields CDR1 SNHLY and CDR2 FYNNEI. The CDR3 loop spans 14 amino acids. This CDR3 is CASRRTGGTDTQYF. The CDR3 DNA reads as TGTGCCAGCAGAAGGACAGGGGGCACAGATACGCAGTATTTT.

The V and J genes are TRBV2 and TRBJ2-5, with D possibly TRBD1 on 6 matching bases. This CDR3 region has 12 residues. Germline V CDR1 and CDR2: SNHLY, FYNNEI. Trimming shortened V by 8 bases and J by 4 bases, and 11 bases separated the two germline ends. The CDR3 sequence: CASEQGAETQYF. The CDR3 region has the DNA TGTGCCAGCGAACAGGGAGCAGAGACCCAGTACTTC.

This chain connects TRBV2 to TRBJ1-6; 9 bases are a match to TRBD1. V lost 1 base, J lost 10 bases, and 5 bases stayed unmatched. The CDR3 has 15 residues. Germline V gene data show CDR1 as SNHLY and CDR2 as FYNNEI. CDR3 DNA sequence: TGTGCCAGCAGTGAAGTACAGGGGGCACGGTCACCCCTCCACTTT. Its protein product is CASSEVQGARSPLHF.

A single count supports this clone. V usage is TRBV7-8 and J usage is TRBJ1-1; D gene uncertain. Trimming took 2 bases from V and 0 from J, leaving 10 bases between them. Germline V lookup: CDR1 SGHVS, CDR2 FQNEAQ. This CDR3 spans 15 amino acids. Here the CDR3 DNA reads TGTGCCAGCAGCTTAATTGCCGCCATGAACACTGAAGCTTTCTTT. As protein: CASSLIAAMNTEAFF.

The V and J genes are TRBV24-1 and TRBJ1-3, with a weak D call TRBD1 (6 bases). The CDR3 runs to 16 residues. Germline CDR1 KGHDR, CDR2 SFDVKD. Trimming removed 1 base from V and 4 bases from J, with 13 bases in between. CDR3 in amino acids: CATSDLGRGSGNTIYF. CDR3 bases: TGTGCCACCAGTGATTTAGGCAGGGGCTCGGGAAACACCATATATTTT.

The rearrangement links TRBV7-2 to TRBJ2-7, with unresolved D. Germline values: CDR1 SGHTA, CDR2 FQGNSA. The CDR3 length is 14 residues. Deletions cut 4 bases from V and 0 bases from J, with 10 bases between. Here the CDR3 DNA reads TGTGCCAGCAGCTCTGGACCACCCTCCTACGAGCAGTACTTC. It codes for CASSSGPPSYEQYF.

The CDR3 region has the DNA TGCGCCAGCAGCCAGGACAGGGCCTCCTACAATGAGCAGTTCTTC. Its translation is CASSQDRASYNEQFF. The chain has TRBV10-1 and TRBJ2-1; 8 bases align to TRBD1. CDR1 and CDR2 (germline): WNHNN, SYGVQD (reference sequence). Trimming at V came to 6 bases and at J to 0 bases, leaving 4 bases not matched to a gene. The CDR3 is 15 amino acids.

This sequence joins TRBV25-1 and TRBJ2-7; 9 bases are shared with TRBD1. Trimming at V came to 4 bases and at J to 2 bases, leaving 6 bases not matched to a gene. The CDR3 runs to 15 residues. CDR1 is MGHDK, CDR2 SYGVNS, per germline. As DNA, the CDR3 is TGTGCCAGCAGTGGGGGGACAGGGTCTCCCTACGAGCAGTACTTC. The encoded protein is CASSGGTGSPYEQYF.

This chain uses TRBV14 with TRBJ1-3; maybe TRBD1 (5 bases). V dropped 4 bases and J dropped 3 bases, with 16 bases sitting between them. CDR3 length equals 16 residues. Germline CDR1 SGHDN, CDR2 FVKESK. The CDR3 here is CASSLKPGLGGNTIYF. The CDR3 DNA follows: TGTGCCAGCAGCCTCAAGCCAGGGCTAGGTGGAAACACCATATATTTT.

The V gene is TRBV6-1, the J gene TRBJ2-7; D might be TRBD1 or TRBD2, each matching 5 bases. The V end lost 2 bases, the J end lost 2 bases, and 16 bases lay between the germline ends. The CDR3 runs to 16 residues. The germline CDR1 and CDR2 sequences are MNHNS and SASEGT. The DNA for the CDR3 is TGTGCCAGCAGTGAATTAATATCGAGGGGCCCCTACGAGCAGTACTTC. This sequence encodes CASSELISRGPYEQYF.

V gene TRBV5-1 combines with J gene TRBJ2-1; 10 bases agree with TRBD2. V lost 4 bases, J lost 12 bases, and 4 bases stayed unmatched. CDR3 size: 12 residues. Germline V gene data show CDR1 as SGHRS and CDR2 as YFSETQ. This CDR3 reads CASSLGLAAQFF. CDR3 nucleotide sequence: TGCGCCAGCAGCCTAGGACTAGCGGCGCAGTTCTTC. The whole variable domain, remainder taken from reference TRBV5-1 and TRBJ2-1, is KAGVTQTPRYLIKTRGQQVTLSCSPISGHRSVSWYQQTPGQGLQFLFEYFSETQRNKGNFPGRFSGRQFSNSRSEMNVSTLELGDSALYLCASSLGLAAQFFGPGTRLTVL.

The genes are TRBV7-9 and TRBJ1-6; 9 bases map to TRBD1. Germline loops: CDR1 SEHNR, CDR2 FQNEAQ (reference sequence). The CDR3 extends over 13 amino acids. After removal of 8 bases from V and 5 bases from J, the junction contained 1 base not matched to a gene. For the CDR3, the DNA is TGTGCCAGCCGGGACAGGGATAATTCACCCCTCCACTTT. Protein: CASRDRDNSPLHF.